This T cell receptor (beta chain) was sequenced during a study of glioma-infiltrating T cells after dendritic cell vaccination. Time point defined: after dendritic cell vaccination, including at tumor progression/relapse. The repertoire was sequenced with immunoSEQ multiplex PCR; TCRdb's copy has only in-frame clones and lacks some. The sample yields over 75,000 clones, around four fifths seen once. The CDR3 spans 13 residues. Per the germline V gene, CDR1 is SQVTM and CDR2 is ANQGSEA. V was pared by 7 bases and J by 0 bases, with 12 bases between. The chain carries TRBV29-1 and TRBJ1-2; D might be TRBD1 (6 bases). The sequences come from blood, collected after dendritic cell vaccination. The origin of this receptor is a human donor with glioblastoma. The CDR3 spells CSATGTPNYGYTF. CDR3 DNA: TGCAGCGCAACCGGGACACCTAACTATGGCTACACCTTC. Drawing the rest from reference TRBV29-1 and TRBJ1-2, the complete variable domain is SAVISQKPSRDICQRGTSLTIQCQVDSQVTMMFWYRQQPGQSLTLIATANQGSEATYESGFVIDKFPISRPNLTFSTLTVSNMSPEDSSIYLCSATGTPNYGYTFGSGTRLTVV.